Presented here are 21 T cell receptor beta chains from one specimen sequenced in a study of early T cells in non-severe SARS-CoV-2 infection. TCRdb re-called the 5' RACE reads with MiXCR, one entry per CDR3 protein. In the table there are about 50,000 distinct CDR3 sequences, approximately 8.5% of which are singletons. Sequencing used whole blood. These receptors were collected from an adult who was a healthcare worker with PCR-confirmed SARS-CoV-2 infection or an uninfected control (not recorded which).

Concerning this clonotype itself: A much larger clonotype is one base distant, so this may be a read error. The V and J genes are TRBV13 and TRBJ2-4, with 7 bases matching TRBD1. The CDR3 is made up of 13 amino acids. Per germline, CDR1 PRHDT and CDR2 FYEKMQ (reference sequence). This CDR3 reads CTSTGDRKNIQYF. The CDR3 DNA follows: TGTACCAGCACCGGGGACAGAAAAAACATTCAGTACTTC.

This clonotype was seen many times. V usage is TRBV28 and J usage is TRBJ1-4; D not certain. This CDR3 comprises 14 residues. The V gene lost 8 bases and the J gene lost 4 bases, with 14 bases spanning the gap. CDR1 is MDHEN, CDR2 SYDVKM, per germline. CDR3 in amino acids: CASRDTQVNEKLFF. In DNA, the CDR3 is TGTGCCAGCCGAGATACACAAGTTAATGAAAAACTGTTTTTT.

This clonotype appeared a few times. The chain couples TRBV7-2 to TRBJ2-7; TRBD2 agrees at 8 bases. Trimming at V came to 0 bases and at J to 2 bases, leaving 3 bases not matched to a gene. Germline CDR1 and CDR2: SGHTA and FQGNSA. This CDR3 has 15 amino acids. The CDR3 DNA reads as TGTGCCAGCAGCTTAGCAAGCGGGGGTGCCTACGAGCAGTACTTC. This gives the protein CASSLASGGAYEQYF.

This clonotype has ten or more counts. CDR3 DNA: TGTGCCAGCAGTCGACAGTATGGCTACACCTTC. Translated, it gives CASSRQYGYTF. The V and J genes are TRBV6-6 and TRBJ1-2; maybe TRBD1 (5 bases). The CDR3 sequence is 11 residues long. CDR1 and CDR2 (germline): MNHNY, SVGAGI (reference sequence). V shed 5 bases and J shed 5 bases, with 6 bases lying between them.

This chain uses TRBV28 with TRBJ1-1; D is unresolved. The germline gives CDR1 MDHEN, CDR2 SYDVKM. The length of the CDR3 is 13 residues. Trimming pared 3 bases from V and 1 base from J, leaving 6 bases between. CDR3 region: CASSFTPNTEAFF. The CDR3 DNA sequence: TGTGCCAGCAGTTTCACGCCGAACACTGAAGCTTTCTTT.

This clonotype was seen more than once but under ten times. Here the CDR3 DNA reads TGCGCCAGCAGCCCAGTAGGGCTCGCGCTTCAAGAGACCCAGTACTTC. Translating it yields CASSPVGLALQETQYF. V is TRBV4-1 and J is TRBJ2-5; D is unresolved. The V end was cut by 4 bases, the J end by 2 bases, with 17 bases between. The CDR3 covers 16 residues. Germline V lookup: CDR1 MGHRA, CDR2 YSYEKL.

The CDR3 loop is CASSQGRGAYEQYF. In DNA, the CDR3 is TGTGCCAGCAGCCAAGGACGAGGGGCCTACGAGCAGTACTTC. V gene TRBV11-3 combines with J gene TRBJ2-7; the D call may be TRBD1 or TRBD2 (5 bases each). CDR1 is SGHNT, CDR2 YENEEA, per germline. This CDR3 has 14 amino acids. V was shortened by 5 bases and J by 2 bases, with 13 bases between the two germline ends.

This clonotype was seen more than once but under ten times. The chain carries TRBV4-3 and TRBJ2-3; 11 bases are a match to TRBD1. J lost 4 bases, V lost 4 bases, and 7 bases had no gene match. Germline assignment: CDR1 LGHNA and CDR2 YSLEER. The CDR3 is made up of 16 amino acids. The chain's CDR3 is CASSLYGTGGADTQYF. CDR3 DNA sequence: TGCGCCAGCAGCCTTTACGGGACAGGGGGTGCAGATACGCAGTATTTT.

The genes are TRBV7-9 and TRBJ1-1; TRBD1 agrees at 9 bases. The CDR3 extends over 15 amino acids. The germline V gene has CDR1 SEHNR and CDR2 FQNEAQ (reference sequence). The junction had 4 bases not matched to a gene; V was cut back by 4 bases and J by 1 base. The CDR3 loop is CASSWGTGRNTEAFF. The DNA of the CDR3 is TGTGCCAGCAGCTGGGGGACAGGGAGGAACACTGAAGCTTTCTTT.

This clonotype appeared many times. The chain is built from TRBV6-2 or TRBV6-3 and TRBJ2-3; TRBD2 matches 9 bases. V dropped 2 bases and J dropped 2; count of bases not matched to a gene: 5. The CDR3 loop spans 16 amino acids. The germline V gene has CDR1 MNHEY and CDR2 SVGEGT. In nucleotides, the CDR3 is TGTGCCAGCAGTTACCCGCTAGCGGGGTACACAGATACGCAGTATTTT. Protein sequence: CASSYPLAGYTDTQYF.

This clonotype has only a few counts. The chain employs TRBV5-1 and TRBJ2-3; TRBD1 agrees at 7 bases. With V trimmed by 4 bases and J by 7 bases, 9 bases remained unmatched. The CDR3 extends over 14 amino acids. The germline V gene encodes CDR1 SGHRS and CDR2 YFSETQ. Here the CDR3 DNA reads TGCGCCAGCAGCCCTGGGACAGTCGGGAATACGCAGTATTTT. Its translation: CASSPGTVGNTQYF.

This clonotype came up many times. The V gene is TRBV7-2, the J gene TRBJ2-5; D may correspond to TRBD1 or TRBD2 (5 bases each). In germline, CDR1 is SGHTA, CDR2 FQGNSA. The CDR3 extends over 12 amino acids. V was pared by 3 bases and J by 10 bases, with 12 bases between. The CDR3 DNA sequence: TGTGCCAGCAGCTTGGCTCCGGGGCTCCAGTACTTC. Residues: CASSLAPGLQYF.

For the CDR3, the DNA is TGTGCCAGCAGCGTAGGTTGGACAGGAGAGACCGGGGAGCTGTTTTTT. Translating it yields CASSVGWTGETGELFF. This chain joins TRBV9 and TRBJ2-2; 7 nucleotides agree with TRBD1. This CDR3 is 16 amino acids long. The V segment lost 0 bases and the J segment 5 bases; nucleotides outside the gene matches: 7. CDR1 SGDLS and CDR2 YYNGEE come from the germline V gene.

This clonotype appeared many times. V is TRBV27 and J is TRBJ2-2, with TRBD2 matching over 12 bases. Germline V CDR1 and CDR2: MNHEY, SMNVEV (reference sequence). The CDR3 is 17 amino acids. V dropped 1 base and J dropped 6; count of bases not matched to a gene: 6. The CDR3 here is CASSLYLAGGSSGELFF. The CDR3 nucleotides read TGTGCCAGCAGTTTATACCTAGCGGGAGGGTCGTCCGGGGAGCTGTTTTTT.

This clonotype has ten or more counts. CDR3 residues: CASSLVGGHSTDTQYF. The CDR3 region has the DNA TGTGCCAGCAGTTTAGTTGGTGGGCATAGCACAGATACGCAGTATTTT. The chain couples TRBV12-3 or TRBV12-4 to TRBJ2-3; no clear D. The germline V and J ends were trimmed by 1 base and 0 bases, with 11 bases remaining between them. The length of the CDR3 is 16 residues.

This clonotype was detected many times. The J gene is TRBJ2-5, the V gene TRBV7-2; D may match TRBD1 or TRBD2 (5 bases each). V lost 2 bases and J lost 2, with 12 bases in between. The CDR3 is made up of 15 amino acids. CDR1 and CDR2 from the germline V gene are SGHTA and FQGNSA. The CDR3 coding sequence is TGTGCCAGCAGCTTACGACACAGGACTCAAGAGACCCAGTACTTC. Translation: CASSLRHRTQETQYF.

This clonotype was observed a handful of times. This chain links TRBV4-2 with TRBJ2-7, with 7 bases that match TRBD1. The CDR3 runs to 16 residues. Trimming removed 0 bases from V and 3 bases from J; junction bases left unmatched: 8. In germline, CDR1 is LGHNA, CDR2 YNFKEQ. CDR3 loop: CASSQDSNRGVYEQYF. As DNA, the CDR3 is TGTGCCAGCAGCCAAGATTCTAACAGGGGAGTCTACGAGCAGTACTTC.

This clonotype was observed a few times. The rearrangement uses TRBV27 and TRBJ2-7; the match to TRBD2 covers 13 bases. Germline V gives CDR1 MNHEY, CDR2 SMNVEV (reference sequence). J gave up 7 bases and V 5 bases, and 5 bases lay outside the gene matches. CDR3 length equals 14 residues. CDR3 in amino acids: CASSQTSGGREQYF. In DNA form, the CDR3 reads TGTGCCAGCAGTCAGACTAGCGGGGGGAGGGAGCAGTACTTC.

This clonotype was observed at least ten times. The rearrangement uses TRBV28 and TRBJ2-3, with D perhaps matching TRBD2 (6 bases). The CDR3 is made up of 15 amino acids. Germline assignment: CDR1 MDHEN and CDR2 SYDVKM. Trimming left V 9 bases short and J 0 bases short, with 16 bases between. CDR3 region: CASIGASVSTDTQYF. As DNA, the CDR3 is TGTGCCAGTATAGGGGCTAGCGTTAGCACAGATACGCAGTATTTT.

The chain combines TRBV6-5 with TRBJ1-5; tentatively, D is TRBD1 (5 bases). Germline loops: CDR1 MNHEY, CDR2 SVGAGI. V lost 6 bases and J lost 2, with 17 bases in between. This CDR3 comprises 16 residues. In nucleotides, the CDR3 is TGTGCCAGCAGACCGACCTCCGGGGGTGGCAATCAGCCCCAGCATTTT. It is translated as CASRPTSGGGNQPQHF.

This clonotype occurred a few times. The V and J genes are TRBV29-1 and TRBJ2-3, with TRBD2 as a possible D gene (6 bases). CDR1 and CDR2 from the germline V gene are SQVTM and ANQGSEA. Deletions cut 2 bases from V and 6 bases from J, with 15 bases between. The CDR3 has 14 amino acids. Here the CDR3 DNA reads TGCAGCGTTGAACCAGCGGGTCCCGGCGATACGCAGTATTTT. Amino acids: CSVEPAGPGDTQYF.